The rows below give T cell receptor beta chains drawn from one sample of a study of T cells in Graves' hyperthyroidism and ophthalmopathy. TCRdb independently ran MiXCR on the multiplex PCR reads; one entry per CDR3 protein. The data show around 530,000 distinct CDR3 sequences, approximately 17% seen once. The sequenced sample was blood. The receptors shown here come from a woman aged 18-29 years with Graves' ophthalmopathy. Both conserved end residues are part of each CDR3. A D gene is named only where the DNA matches it firmly. Some rows mark clone size as missing; the rest say once, few, many or name a class of expanded clone.

v_gene	j_gene	abundance	d_gene	CDR3aa	CDR3nt
TRBV30	TRBJ1-5	NA	NA	CAWSVKGDSNQPQHF	TGTGCCTGGAGTGTAAAGGGGGATAGCAATCAGCCCCAGCATTTT
TRBV5-1	TRBJ2-1	few	TRBD2	CASSISTGTTRVQFF	TGCGCCAGCAGCATCTCGACCGGGACTACCAGGGTGCAGTTCTTC
TRBV5-5	TRBJ2-1	NA	NA	CASSLGGGPNEQFF	TGTGCCAGCAGCTTGGGTGGCGGGCCCAATGAGCAGTTCTTC
TRBV5-6	TRBJ1-1	few	NA	CASSPAPPEAFF	TGTGCCAGCAGCCCCGCCCCTCCTGAAGCTTTCTTT
TRBV7-8	TRBJ1-2	few	NA	CASSLSFADGYTF	TGTGCCAGCAGCTTGTCTTTCGCAGATGGCTACACCTTC
TRBV30	TRBJ2-7	many	NA	CAWSHSQGRVQYF	TGTGCCTGGAGTCACTCACAGGGGAGGGTGCAGTACTTC
TRBV11-2	TRBJ2-2	NA	TRBD2	CASSLDGGELFF	TGTGCCAGCAGCTTAGATGGGGGGGAACTGTTTTTT
TRBV4-3	TRBJ1-2	few	NA	CASSHGGYYGYTF	TGCGCCAGCAGCCACGGGGGGTACTATGGCTACACCTTC
TRBV7-2	TRBJ1-4	few	TRBD1	CASADRGLGEKLFF	TGTGCCAGCGCTGACAGGGGGCTTGGTGAAAAACTGTTTTTT
TRBV19	TRBJ2-1	few	NA	CASSNEGGRVEQFF	TGTGCCAGTAGTAATGAGGGGGGGCGGGTTGAGCAGTTCTTC
TRBV7-2	TRBJ2-3	few	TRBD2	CASSLSSGRADTQYF	TGTGCCAGCAGCCTCAGTAGCGGGAGGGCAGATACGCAGTATTTT
TRBV3-1	TRBJ2-3	many	NA	CASSQGLVPDTQYF	TGTGCCAGCAGCCAAGGACTAGTCCCAGATACGCAGTATTTT
TRBV7-9	TRBJ1-1	many	NA	CASIRHDVNTEAFF	TGTGCCAGCATTCGACACGACGTGAACACTGAAGCTTTCTTT
TRBV28	TRBJ1-1	NA	TRBD1	CASSFNAGGAGLREAFF	TGTGCCAGCAGTTTTAACGCAGGGGGCGCGGGATTGCGTGAAGCTTTCTTT
TRBV14	TRBJ2-7	NA	NA	CASSADRWGYEQYF	TGTGCCAGCAGCGCAGACCGGTGGGGCTACGAGCAGTACTTC
TRBV5-1	TRBJ1-4	NA	NA	CASSVQAATNEKLFF	TGCGCCAGCAGCGTGCAGGCTGCAACTAATGAAAAACTGTTTTTT
TRBV5-1	TRBJ2-3	NA	NA	CASSDNGRHTDTQYF	TGCGCCAGCAGCGACAATGGCAGGCACACAGATACGCAGTATTTT
TRBV5-8	TRBJ1-6	NA	TRBD1	CASSLGTQGAGSPLHF	TGTGCCAGCAGCTTGGGGACCCAGGGGGCTGGTTCACCCCTCCACTTT
TRBV29-1	TRBJ1-4	few	NA	CSVRRDIATNEKLFF	TGCAGCGTTCGCAGGGACATCGCAACTAATGAAAAACTGTTTTTT
TRBV7-9	TRBJ2-1	many	NA	CASSLDIGGPNNEQFF	TGTGCCAGCAGCTTAGACATCGGGGGACCGAACAATGAGCAGTTCTTC
TRBV28	TRBJ1-2	NA	NA	CASSDATSDFYGYTF	TGTGCCAGCAGTGATGCGACTTCGGATTTCTATGGCTACACCTTC
TRBV5-1	TRBJ2-4	many	NA	CASTQDETKNIQYF	TGCGCCAGCACCCAGGACGAGACCAAAAACATTCAGTACTTC
TRBV4-2	TRBJ2-7	NA	NA	CASSQGVGRYSYEQYF	TGTGCCAGCAGCCAAGGAGTTGGCAGGTACTCCTACGAGCAGTACTTC
TRBV11-2	TRBJ2-5	many	NA	CASSKSRTWLQETQYF	TGTGCCAGCAGCAAATCCCGGACTTGGCTTCAAGAGACCCAGTACTTC
TRBV7-9	TRBJ1-1	many	NA	CASSESGGGTEAFF	TGTGCCAGCAGCGAGTCCGGGGGAGGCACTGAAGCTTTCTTT
TRBV9	TRBJ2-1	NA	TRBD2	CASSAHLGLAGGTEQFF	TGTGCCAGCAGCGCCCACTTAGGACTAGCGGGGGGGACTGAGCAGTTCTTC
TRBV28	TRBJ1-2	few	TRBD1	CASNWDRGAFYGYTF	TGTGCCAGCAACTGGGACAGGGGGGCATTTTATGGCTACACCTTC
TRBV4-3	TRBJ2-7	NA	NA	CASSQDPTDTYEQYF	TGCGCCAGCAGCCAAGACCCGACAGATACCTACGAGCAGTACTTC
TRBV29-1	TRBJ2-5	few	NA	CSVEWVKKETQYF	TGCAGCGTTGAATGGGTGAAGAAAGAGACCCAGTACTTC
TRBV6-1	TRBJ1-2	many	TRBD1	CASSAQTGTGGLGYTF	TGTGCCAGCAGTGCCCAAACCGGGACAGGGGGCTTAGGCTACACCTTC
TRBV28	TRBJ2-3	many	NA	CASSEDRVAGDTQYF	TGTGCCAGCAGTGAGGACAGGGTAGCGGGAGATACGCAGTATTTT
TRBV7-2	TRBJ2-1	many	NA	CASSLEGNNYNEQFF	TGTGCCAGCAGCTTGGAGGGGAATAACTACAATGAGCAGTTCTTC
TRBV4-2	TRBJ1-5	many	TRBD1	CASSHRQGDNQPQHF	TGTGCCAGCAGCCATCGACAGGGGGACAATCAGCCCCAGCATTTT
TRBV5-1	TRBJ1-2	many	NA	CASSLEGDLGYTF	TGCGCCAGCAGCTTGGAGGGGGATCTCGGCTACACCTTC
TRBV5-6	TRBJ1-1	NA	TRBD1	CASSLTGVRSTEAFF	TGTGCCAGCAGCCTGACAGGGGTGAGGAGCACTGAAGCTTTCTTT
TRBV7-2	TRBJ2-7	many	TRBD1	CASSFRDSQSYEQYF	TGTGCCAGCAGCTTCCGGGACAGCCAATCCTACGAGCAGTACTTC
TRBV10-3	TRBJ2-7	few	NA	CAISEDRDPFSRGQYF	TGTGCCATCAGTGAGGATAGGGACCCGTTCTCGCGAGGGCAGTACTTC
TRBV20-1	TRBJ1-2	NA	NA	CSARGGQANTF	TGCAGTGCTAGAGGTGGCCAGGCAAACACCTTC
TRBV5-1	TRBJ2-2	few	NA	CASQGMGELFF	TGCGCCAGCCAGGGGATGGGGGAGCTGTTTTTT
TRBV27	TRBJ2-1	many	TRBD2	CASSLVATSGIIGEQFF	TGTGCCAGCAGTTTAGTGGCGACTAGCGGGATTATTGGTGAGCAGTTCTTC
TRBV2	TRBJ2-3	many	TRBD1	CANLGQGADTQYF	TGTGCCAACCTAGGACAGGGTGCAGATACGCAGTATTTT
TRBV6-2/TRBV6-3	TRBJ2-7	many	NA	CASSYRTESYEQYF	TGTGCCAGCAGTTACAGGACAGAGTCCTACGAGCAGTACTTC